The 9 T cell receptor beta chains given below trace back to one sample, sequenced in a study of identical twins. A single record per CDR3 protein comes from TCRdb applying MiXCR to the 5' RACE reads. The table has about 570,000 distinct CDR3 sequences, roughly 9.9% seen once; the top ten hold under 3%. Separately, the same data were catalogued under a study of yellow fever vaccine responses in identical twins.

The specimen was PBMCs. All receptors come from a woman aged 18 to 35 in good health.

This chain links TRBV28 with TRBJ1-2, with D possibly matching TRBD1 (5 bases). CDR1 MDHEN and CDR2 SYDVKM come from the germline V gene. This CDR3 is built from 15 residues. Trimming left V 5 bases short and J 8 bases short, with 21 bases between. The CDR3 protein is CASSPSMGEFRGYTF. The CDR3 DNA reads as TGTGCCAGCAGTCCGTCGATGGGGGAGTTTCGAGGCTACACCTTC.

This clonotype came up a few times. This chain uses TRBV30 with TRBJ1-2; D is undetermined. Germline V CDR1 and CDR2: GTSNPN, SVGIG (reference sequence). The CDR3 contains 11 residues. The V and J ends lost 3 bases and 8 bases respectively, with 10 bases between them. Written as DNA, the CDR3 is TGTGCCTGGAGGATCAGAGAGGGCTACACCTTC. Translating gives CAWRIREGYTF.

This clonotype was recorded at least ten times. CDR3 loop: CATSRLAGGEQFF. In DNA form, the CDR3 reads TGTGCCACCAGTCGACTAGCGGGAGGGGAGCAGTTCTTC. The V call is TRBV24-1, the J call TRBJ2-1; TRBD2 matches at 14 bases. The CDR3 is 13 amino acids. Trimming at V came to 6 bases and at J to 10 bases, leaving 1 base not matched to a gene. The germline CDR1 and CDR2 sequences are KGHDR and SFDVKD.

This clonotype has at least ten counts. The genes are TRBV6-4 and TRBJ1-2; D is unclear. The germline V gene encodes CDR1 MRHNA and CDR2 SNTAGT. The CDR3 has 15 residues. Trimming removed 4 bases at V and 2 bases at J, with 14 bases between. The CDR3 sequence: CASSVQWNTNYGYTF. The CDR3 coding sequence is TGTGCCAGCAGTGTTCAATGGAATACCAACTATGGCTACACCTTC.

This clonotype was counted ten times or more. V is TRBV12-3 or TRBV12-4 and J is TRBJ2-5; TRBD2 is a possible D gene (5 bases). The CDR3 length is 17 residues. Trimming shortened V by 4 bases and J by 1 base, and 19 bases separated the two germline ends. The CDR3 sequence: CASSSPPLWRIQETQYF. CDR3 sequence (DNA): TGTGCCAGCAGTTCTCCGCCGCTTTGGAGGATCCAAGAGACCCAGTACTTC.

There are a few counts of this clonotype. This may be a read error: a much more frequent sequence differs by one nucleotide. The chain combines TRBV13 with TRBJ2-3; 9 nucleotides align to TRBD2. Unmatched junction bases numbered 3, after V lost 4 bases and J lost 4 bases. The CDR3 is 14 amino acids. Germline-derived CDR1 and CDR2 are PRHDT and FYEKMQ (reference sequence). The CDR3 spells CASSSWTSADTQYF. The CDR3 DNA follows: TGTGCCAGCAGCTCCTGGACTAGCGCAGATACGCAGTATTTT.

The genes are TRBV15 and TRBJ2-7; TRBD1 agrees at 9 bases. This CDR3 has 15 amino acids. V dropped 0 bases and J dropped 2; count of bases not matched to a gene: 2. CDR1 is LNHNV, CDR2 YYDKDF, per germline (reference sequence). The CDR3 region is CATSREGQGAYEQYF. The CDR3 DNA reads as TGTGCCACCAGCAGAGAGGGACAGGGAGCCTACGAGCAGTACTTC.

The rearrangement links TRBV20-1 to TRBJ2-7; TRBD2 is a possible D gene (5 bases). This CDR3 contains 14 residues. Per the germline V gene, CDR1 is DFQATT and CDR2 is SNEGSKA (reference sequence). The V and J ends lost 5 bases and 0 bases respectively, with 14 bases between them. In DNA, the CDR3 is TGCAGTGCTGGCCTAGTGGGAGTCTCCTACGAGCAGTACTTC. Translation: CSAGLVGVSYEQYF.

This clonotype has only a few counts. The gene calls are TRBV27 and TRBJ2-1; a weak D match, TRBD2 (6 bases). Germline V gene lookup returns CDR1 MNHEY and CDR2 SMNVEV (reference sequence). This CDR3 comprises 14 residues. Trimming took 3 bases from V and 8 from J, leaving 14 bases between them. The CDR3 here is CASSLEQTRHEQFF. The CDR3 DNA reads TGTGCCAGCAGTTTGGAACAGACTAGGCATGAGCAGTTCTTC.